Presented here are 32 T cell receptor beta chains from one specimen sequenced in a study of cytomegalovirus exposure and HLA in healthy donors. Vbeta (60) and Jbeta (13) primers were used in the PCR. The repertoire was sequenced with immunoSEQ multiplex PCR; TCRdb's copy has only in-frame clones and lacks some. The sample lists around 61,000 clones, about 80% seen once, with around 1.8% in the top ten. Sequences were obtained from PBMCs. These receptors were taken from a man aged 40-55 years in good health and CMV-seronegative.

This chain connects TRBV7-2 to TRBJ2-7; D gene uncertain. Deletions cut 2 bases from V and 5 bases from J, with 4 bases between. The CDR3 has 11 amino acids. From germline, CDR1 is SGHTA and CDR2 FQGNSA. CDR3 loop: CASSLIDEQYF. The CDR3 DNA sequence: TGTGCCAGCAGCTTAATCGACGAGCAGTACTTC.

The chain carries TRBV30 and TRBJ2-7; a weak D match, TRBD1 (6 bases). Germline CDR1 and CDR2: GTSNPN and SVGIG (reference sequence). This CDR3 contains 12 residues. Trimming took off 3 bases at V and 6 bases at J, with 12 bases between the two ends. The CDR3 loop is CAWSSGQGEQYF. The CDR3 DNA follows: TGTGCCTGGAGCTCGGGACAAGGCGAGCAGTACTTC.

This chain links TRBV19 with TRBJ2-3, with a possible D match to TRBD1 (5 bases). The CDR3 length is 17 residues. Germline-derived CDR1 and CDR2 are LNHDA and SQIVND (reference sequence). Deletions cut 7 bases from V and 4 bases from J, with 24 bases between. The CDR3 sequence: CASKDGFLDSVPDTQYF. DNA for the CDR3: TGTGCCAGTAAGGACGGCTTTCTTGACAGCGTCCCAGATACGCAGTATTTT.

The chain links TRBV2 to TRBJ1-1, with a tentative D call TRBD1 (6 bases). Germline V gene lookup returns CDR1 SNHLY and CDR2 FYNNEI. The CDR3 is 15 amino acids. Between the trimmed V and J ends, which lost 3 bases and 10 bases, there was a span of 21 bases. This CDR3 reads CASSETLGAHGGAFF. Written as DNA, the CDR3 is TGTGCCAGCAGTGAGACCCTGGGGGCTCACGGCGGAGCTTTCTTT.

The J gene is TRBJ2-1, the V gene TRBV5-4; D may be TRBD1 (7 bases). The CDR3 has 13 residues. Germline CDR1 and CDR2: SGHNT and YYREEE (reference sequence). Trimming stripped 5 bases from V and 5 bases from J, with 11 bases between. The CDR3 reads CASRAGQNNEQFF. The CDR3 nucleotides read TGTGCCAGCAGGGCGGGACAGAACAATGAGCAGTTCTTC.

V usage is TRBV5-1 and J usage is TRBJ1-6, with D possibly TRBD1 on 5 matching bases. V was trimmed by 0 bases and J by 7 bases, leaving 11 bases between them. There are 15 residues in the CDR3. Germline V gene lookup returns CDR1 SGHRS and CDR2 YFSETQ. The DNA of the CDR3 is TGCGCCAGCAGCTTGGCAGACAGAGAAAATTCACCCCTCCACTTT. As protein: CASSLADRENSPLHF.

J is TRBJ2-3 and V is TRBV30; 14 nucleotides align to TRBD2. Germline V gene data show CDR1 as GTSNPN and CDR2 as SVGIG (reference sequence). The V gene end was trimmed by 5 bases and the J gene end by 2 bases; junction bases not matched to a gene: 12. The CDR3 sequence is 18 residues long. This CDR3 reads CAWGPGLAGVSFTDTQYF. CDR3 DNA: TGTGCCTGGGGTCCGGGACTAGCGGGGGTTAGTTTCACAGATACGCAGTATTTT.

The CDR3 DNA sequence: TGTGCCAGCACGGAAGGGGAAGAGCAGTACGTC. Translation: CASTEGEEQYV. The gene calls are TRBV21-1 and TRBJ2-7; the DNA was not used to check the table's D call, TRBD1. TRBV21-1 is a pseudogene. This CDR3 is 11 amino acids long.

The genes are TRBV13 and TRBJ2-3, with 11 bases that match TRBD2. The V gene's germline CDR1 is PRHDT and CDR2 FYEKMQ (reference sequence). The CDR3 sequence is 16 residues long. The V and J ends lost 2 bases and 3 bases, in that order; junction bases with no gene match: 4. Here the CDR3 reads CASSLLAGGGTDTQYF. The CDR3 DNA reads as TGTGCCAGCAGCTTATTAGCGGGGGGGGGAACAGATACGCAGTATTTT. Drawing the rest from reference TRBV13 and TRBJ2-3, the complete variable domain is AAGVIQSPRHLIKEKRETATLKCYPIPRHDTVYWYQQGPGQDPQFLISFYEKMQSDKGSIPDRFSAQQFSDYHSELNMSSLELGDSALYFCASSLLAGGGTDTQYFGPGTRLTVL.

The rearrangement uses TRBV2 and TRBJ2-3, with D possibly matching TRBD1 (6 bases). This CDR3 is built from 15 residues. CDR1 and CDR2 (germline): SNHLY, FYNNEI. V shed 6 bases and J shed 6 bases, with 19 bases lying between them. The CDR3 coding sequence is TGTGCCAGCAGATCCGGACAGAGAAAGTGGGATACGCAGTATTTT. Translating gives CASRSGQRKWDTQYF.

In nucleotides, the CDR3 is TGTGCCAGCAGCCAAGATCGAGCGGGTGAGCAGTTCTTC. Its translation is CASSQDRAGEQFF. The chain couples TRBV4-2 to TRBJ2-1, with TRBD2 as a possible D gene (6 bases). This CDR3 has 13 residues. Germline V gene lookup returns CDR1 LGHNA and CDR2 YNFKEQ. Trimming removed 0 bases at V and 9 bases at J, with 9 bases between.

This clone has only a few counts. The chain is built from TRBV5-4 and TRBJ2-1; 10 positions agree with TRBD2. This CDR3 has 15 amino acids. Germline V gene lookup returns CDR1 SGHNT and CDR2 YYREEE (reference sequence). With 4 bases clipped from V and 6 bases from J, the junction kept 7 bases outside the gene matches. CDR3 protein: CASSGAGGLGNEQFF. DNA for the CDR3: TGTGCCAGCAGCGGAGCGGGGGGGCTCGGCAATGAGCAGTTCTTC.

In its sample, this clone was seen once. V is TRBV27 and J is TRBJ1-6, with D perhaps TRBD1 (6 bases). Looked up from germline, CDR1 is MNHEY and CDR2 is SMNVEV (reference sequence). The V and J ends lost 7 bases and 9 bases respectively, with 22 bases between them. This CDR3 comprises 16 residues. The CDR3 loop reads CASNGGTLSNTSPLHF. CDR3 in DNA: TGTGCCAGCAATGGGGGCACCCTCTCAAACACTTCACCCCTCCACTTT.

V is TRBV30 and J is TRBJ2-5, with D maybe TRBD2 (6 bases). Germline lookup yields CDR1 GTSNPN and CDR2 SVGIG (reference sequence). Trimming removed 4 bases at V and 5 bases at J, with 17 bases between. The CDR3 runs 14 residues. The DNA of the CDR3 is TGTGCCTGGAAATTTGGGCTGAGCGGGGAGACCCAGTACTTC. Protein sequence: CAWKFGLSGETQYF.

The gene calls are TRBV4-3 and TRBJ1-2; 7 bases are shared with TRBD1. The CDR3 runs 14 residues. V was pared by 4 bases and J by 4 bases, with 6 bases of the junction left unmatched. In germline, CDR1 is LGHNA, CDR2 YSLEER. In DNA, the CDR3 is TGCGCCAGCAGCCCCTCTAGGGGGCCCTATGGCTACACCTTC. Its translation is CASSPSRGPYGYTF.

V is TRBV25-1 and J is TRBJ2-1; tentative D call: TRBD2 (5 bases). Germline V gene lookup returns CDR1 MGHDK and CDR2 SYGVNS. The CDR3 spans 12 residues. V lost 0 bases and J lost 12, with 9 bases in between. CDR3: CASSEYQRRQFF. Here the CDR3 DNA reads TGTGCCAGCAGTGAATATCAGCGGCGGCAGTTCTTC. The variable domain in full, completed from reference TRBV25-1 and TRBJ2-1, reads EADIYQTPRYLVIGTGKKITLECSQTMGHDKMYWYQQDPGMELHLIHYSYGVNSTEKGDLSSESTVSRIRTEHFPLTLESARPSHTSQYLCASSEYQRRQFFGPGTRLTVL.

The chain carries TRBV27 and TRBJ1-1; 8 nucleotides align to TRBD1. This CDR3 is built from 16 residues. The germline V gene encodes CDR1 MNHEY and CDR2 SMNVEV (reference sequence). V trimming: 0 bases; J trimming: 2 bases; junction bases outside the gene matches: 5. CDR3 in DNA: TGTGCCAGCAGTTTATCCGGGACAGGTGTAAACACTGAAGCTTTCTTT. Protein product: CASSLSGTGVNTEAFF.

The chain couples TRBV15 to TRBJ2-7; no clear D gene. Trimming left V 0 bases short and J 6 bases short, with 15 bases between. The CDR3 is 15 residues long. Germline CDR1 LNHNV, CDR2 YYDKDF (reference sequence). The CDR3 coding sequence is TGTGCCACCAGCAGAGACCCCTCGGGTGTTGGCGAGCAGTACTTC. Protein sequence: CATSRDPSGVGEQYF.

This chain connects TRBV7-8 to TRBJ2-7, with 8 bases identical to TRBD1. This CDR3 is 17 amino acids long. CDR1 SGHVS and CDR2 FQNEAQ come from the germline V gene. The V gene end was trimmed by 0 bases and the J gene end by 2 bases; junction bases not matched to a gene: 9. CDR3 coding DNA: TGTGCCAGCAGCTTAGCCCTGTCTGGCAGGGGGCCCTACGAGCAGTACGTC. This codes for CASSLALSGRGPYEQYV.

The chain joins TRBV28 to TRBJ1-5; a weak D match, TRBD1 (6 bases). CDR1 is MDHEN, CDR2 SYDVKM, per germline. This CDR3 region has 14 residues. V was shortened by 6 bases and J by 3 bases, with 12 bases between the two germline ends. The CDR3: CASSPDRINQPQHF. The DNA of the CDR3 is TGTGCCAGCAGCCCCGACAGGATCAATCAGCCCCAGCATTTT. Filled out from reference TRBV28 and TRBJ1-5, the complete variable domain reads DVKVTQSSRYLVKRTGEKVFLECVQDMDHENMFWYRQDPGLGLRLIYFSYDVKMKEKGDIPEGYSVSREKKERFSLILESASTNQTSMYLCASSPDRINQPQHFGDGTRLSIL.

This chain links TRBV11-3 with TRBJ2-5; 10 bases map to TRBD1. V dropped 5 bases and J dropped 1; count of bases not matched to a gene: 4. The CDR3 runs 15 residues. Looked up from germline, CDR1 is SGHNT and CDR2 is YENEEA. The CDR3 nucleotides are TGTGCCAGCAGCCGGAGGACAGGGGGCCAAGAGACCCAGTACTTC. Amino acids: CASSRRTGGQETQYF.

Concerning this clone: One end of the junction does not line up with germline, which may come from a read error. The rearrangement joins TRBV5-1 to TRBJ1-1; 7 positions agree with TRBD1. This CDR3 comprises 16 residues. Germline-derived CDR1 and CDR2 are SGHRS and YFSETQ. CDR3 sequence: CASSREGQVQNTEDFF. The CDR3, as DNA: TGCGCCAGCAGCAGGGAAGGACAGGTGCAAAACACTGAAGATTTCTTT.

This sequence joins TRBV18 and TRBJ2-1, with 7 bases lining up with TRBD2. V shed 2 bases, J shed 4 bases, and the junction held 2 bases outside the gene matches. Germline V gene data show CDR1 as KGHSH and CDR2 as LQKENI. The CDR3 has 14 residues. The CDR3 DNA sequence: TGTGCCAGCTCACCAGGGCGGGGGTACAATGAGCAGTTCTTC. This translates into CASSPGRGYNEQFF. Combining the CDR3 with reference TRBV18 and TRBJ2-1 gives the whole variable domain NAGVMQNPRHLVRRRGQEARLRCSPMKGHSHVYWYRQLPEEGLKFMVYLQKENIIDESGMPKERFSAEFPKEGPSILRIQQVVRGDSAAYFCASSPGRGYNEQFFGPGTRLTVL.

The chain employs TRBV4-1 and TRBJ2-5, with 15 bases identical to TRBD2. The J segment lost 2 bases and the V segment lost 5 bases, leaving 9 bases of the junction unmatched. This CDR3 has 18 amino acids. Germline V gene data show CDR1 as MGHRA and CDR2 as YSYEKL. The CDR3 spells CASSFPGLAGGLQETQYF. The CDR3 nucleotides are TGCGCCAGCAGCTTCCCGGGACTAGCGGGGGGACTTCAAGAGACCCAGTACTTC.

This clone was recorded a few times. The chain uses TRBV6-5 and TRBJ2-7, with TRBD2 identical over 11 bases. The V and J ends lost 4 bases and 11 bases, in that order; junction bases with no gene match: 1. Germline CDR1 is MNHEY and CDR2 is SVGAGI. This CDR3 region has 11 residues. CDR3 nucleotides: TGTGCCAGCAGTTTTAGCGGGGGGGAGTACTTC. This sequence encodes CASSFSGGEYF.

In this sample, this clone turned up once. The genes are TRBV4-1 and TRBJ1-4; tentative D call: TRBD1 (6 bases). Deletions cut 0 bases from V and 2 bases from J, with 10 bases between. This CDR3 has 16 amino acids. Per germline, CDR1 MGHRA and CDR2 YSYEKL. The CDR3 sequence is CASSQEFQGTNEKLFF. DNA for the CDR3: TGCGCCAGCAGCCAAGAGTTCCAGGGGACTAATGAAAAACTGTTTTTT.

Worth noting for this clone: The germline gene is not matched at one end of the junction; a read error may be the cause. The chain couples TRBV13 to TRBJ2-3; tentatively, D is TRBD1 (5 bases). This CDR3 has 13 amino acids. Germline CDR1 PRHDT, CDR2 FYEKMQ (reference sequence). CDR3 DNA sequence: TGTGCCAGCGCCCGTTGGGGCACATATACGCAGTATTTT. It is translated as CASARWGTYTQYF. The full variable domain, its missing parts supplied by reference TRBV13 and TRBJ2-3, is AAGVIQSPRHLIKEKRETATLKCYPIPRHDTVYWYQQGPGQDPQFLISFYEKMQSDKGSIPDRFSAQQFSDYHSELNMSSLELGDSALYFCASARWGTYTQYFGPGTRLTVL.

V is TRBV14 and J is TRBJ2-5, with D unresolved. Germline V gene lookup returns CDR1 SGHDN and CDR2 FVKESK. Trimming cost V 6 bases and J 5 bases, with 19 bases left between them. The CDR3 has 15 amino acids. The CDR3 here is CASSQYIGFTETQYF. DNA of the CDR3: TGTGCCAGCAGTCAGTACATTGGCTTCACGGAGACCCAGTACTTC. Supplemented by reference TRBV14 and TRBJ2-5, the full variable domain reads EAGVTQFPSHSVIEKGQTVTLRCDPISGHDNLYWYRRVMGKEIKFLLHFVKESKQDESGMPNNRFLAERTGGTYSTLKVQPAELEDSGVYFCASSQYIGFTETQYFGPGTRLLVL.

This clone was picked up a small number of times. The rearrangement joins TRBV5-1 to TRBJ1-1; D might be TRBD1 (5 bases). V lost 3 bases and J 6 bases, leaving 15 bases between the germline ends. CDR1 and CDR2 (germline): SGHRS, YFSETQ. This CDR3 is built from 14 residues. CDR3 sequence: CASSSLTQGSEAFF. The CDR3 nucleotides are TGCGCCAGCAGCTCACTGACGCAGGGATCTGAAGCTTTCTTT.

This sequence joins TRBV6-1 and TRBJ2-3; 10 nucleotides align to TRBD1. There are 17 residues in the CDR3. Germline assignment: CDR1 MNHNS and CDR2 SASEGT. Unmatched junction bases numbered 10, after V lost 1 base and J lost 6 bases. In DNA, the CDR3 is TGTGCCAGCAGTGAAGGGTACGGACAGGGGGTTTCGGATACGCAGTATTTT. Encoded protein: CASSEGYGQGVSDTQYF.

The chain couples TRBV15 to TRBJ2-3; 9 positions agree with TRBD2. Looked up from germline, CDR1 is LNHNV and CDR2 is YYDKDF (reference sequence). V lost 0 bases to trimming and J lost 2 bases; unmatched junction nucleotides: 12. The CDR3 totals 19 residues. Here the CDR3 reads CATSRDPPYSGGFTDTQYF. The CDR3 DNA reads as TGTGCCACCAGCAGAGATCCCCCCTATAGCGGGGGATTCACAGATACGCAGTATTTT. The variable domain in full, completed from reference TRBV15 and TRBJ2-3, reads DAMVIQNPRYQVTQFGKPVTLSCSQTLNHNVMYWYQQKSSQAPKLLFHYYDKDFNNEADTPDNFQSRRPNTSFCFLDIRSPGLGDTAMYLCATSRDPPYSGGFTDTQYFGPGTRLTVL.

DNA for the CDR3: TGTGCCAGCAGTTACTCTTCAGACTATGGCTACACCTTC. This encodes CASSYSSDYGYTF. The genes are TRBV6-5 and TRBJ1-2; D gene uncertain. The CDR3 has 13 residues. Trimming pared 0 bases from V and 3 bases from J, leaving 5 bases between. Per the germline V gene, CDR1 is MNHEY and CDR2 is SVGAGI.